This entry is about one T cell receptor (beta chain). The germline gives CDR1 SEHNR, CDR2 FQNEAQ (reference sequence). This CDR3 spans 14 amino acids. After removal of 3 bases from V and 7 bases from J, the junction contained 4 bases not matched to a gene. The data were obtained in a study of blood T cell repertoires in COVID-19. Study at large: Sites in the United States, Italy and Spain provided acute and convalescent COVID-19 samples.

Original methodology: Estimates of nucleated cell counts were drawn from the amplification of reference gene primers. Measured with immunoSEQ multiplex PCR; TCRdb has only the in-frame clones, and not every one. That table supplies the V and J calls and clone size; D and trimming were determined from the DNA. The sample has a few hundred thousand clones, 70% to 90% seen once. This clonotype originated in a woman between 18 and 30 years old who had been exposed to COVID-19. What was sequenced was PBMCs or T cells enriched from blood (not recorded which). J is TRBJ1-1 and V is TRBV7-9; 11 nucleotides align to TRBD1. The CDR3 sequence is CASSLAGTGGEAFF. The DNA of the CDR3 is TGTGCCAGCAGCTTGGCCGGGACAGGGGGTGAAGCTTTCTTT.